The 15 T cell receptor beta chains below come from one sample, sequenced in a study of T cell repertoires in cytomegalovirus infection. In TCRdb, the reads were re-called with MiXCR into one record per CDR3 protein. The table includes hundreds of thousands of distinct CDR3 sequences, about 10% detected once. Sequencing was carried out using PBMCs. Every receptor here comes from a human donor in good health (CMV status not recorded). Some clones in this sample may be carry-over from other donors' samples.

This clonotype was recorded at least ten times. The chain couples TRBV6-5 to TRBJ1-1; D ambiguous. The CDR3 is 12 amino acids. Per the germline V gene, CDR1 is MNHEY and CDR2 is SVGAGI. The V and J ends lost 5 bases and 6 bases respectively, with 10 bases between them. CDR3 residues: CASSPIGAEAFF. CDR3 coding DNA: TGTGCCAGCAGTCCTATTGGGGCTGAAGCTTTCTTT.

This clonotype was detected many times. The chain has TRBV11-2 and TRBJ1-6, with D perhaps TRBD1 (6 bases). The CDR3 has 15 residues. Trimming pared 5 bases from V and 5 bases from J, leaving 13 bases between. CDR1 and CDR2 (germline): SGHAT, FQNNGV. The CDR3 sequence is CASSPPGHNNSPLHF. As DNA, the CDR3 is TGTGCCAGCAGCCCTCCGGGACATAATAATTCACCCCTCCACTTT.

This clonotype has ten or more counts. The gene calls are TRBV19 and TRBJ1-1, with TRBD1 matching 8 bases. This CDR3 region has 17 residues. J gave up 3 bases and V 5 bases, and 14 bases lay outside the gene matches. Germline V gives CDR1 LNHDA, CDR2 SQIVND (reference sequence). The CDR3 loop is CASSVRGQGISDTEAFF. For the CDR3, the DNA is TGTGCCAGTAGTGTTAGAGGACAGGGAATTTCTGACACTGAAGCTTTCTTT. The entire variable domain, with the rest obtained from reference TRBV19 and TRBJ1-1, is as follows: DGGITQSPKYLFRKEGQNVTLSCEQNLNHDAMYWYRQDPGQGLRLIYYSQIVNDFQKGDIAEGYSVSREKKESFPLTVTSAQKNPTAFYLCASSVRGQGISDTEAFFGQGTRLTVV.

This clonotype was detected many times. The CDR3 nucleotides read TGTGCCAGCAGCTCCGTGAAGCGGGTATACAATGAGCAGTTCTTC. It codes for CASSSVKRVYNEQFF. The V call is TRBV12-3 or TRBV12-4, the J call TRBJ2-1; D is possibly TRBD2 (6 bases). The CDR3 spans 15 residues. Trimming took off 6 bases at V and 4 bases at J, with 16 bases between the two ends.

The rearrangement uses TRBV12-3 or TRBV12-4 and TRBJ2-2; 8 bases line up with TRBD1. This CDR3 has 14 amino acids. The J segment lost 2 bases and the V segment lost 9 bases, leaving 5 bases of the junction unmatched. The CDR3 DNA reads as TGTGCCAGTATAGGGACAGGTAACACCGGGGAGCTGTTTTTT. Encoded protein: CASIGTGNTGELFF.

The J gene is TRBJ1-2, the V gene TRBV7-6; D gene unclear. Germline lookup yields CDR1 SGHVS and CDR2 FNYEAQ. Trimming took 5 bases from V and 6 from J, leaving 13 bases between them. CDR3 length: 13 residues. The DNA of the CDR3 is TGTGCCAGCAGCCCCCAAACGACCCATGGCTACACCTTC. Its translation is CASSPQTTHGYTF. The full variable domain, in which reference TRBV7-6 and TRBJ1-2 provide the parts outside the CDR3, is GAGVSQSPRYKVTKRGQDVALRCDPISGHVSLYWYRQALGQGPEFLTYFNYEAQQDKSGLPNDRFSAERPEGSISTLTIQRTEQRDSAMYRCASSPQTTHGYTFGSGTRLTVV.

This clonotype occurred a few times. The chain is built from TRBV7-9 and TRBJ2-7; a weak D match, TRBD2 (5 bases). The germline gives CDR1 SEHNR, CDR2 FQNEAQ (reference sequence). The V gene lost 4 bases and the J gene lost 7 bases, with 20 bases spanning the gap. This CDR3 contains 15 residues. The CDR3 here is CASSYPDSTGLEQYF. The CDR3 region has the DNA TGTGCCAGCAGCTACCCCGACTCCACGGGATTGGAGCAGTACTTC.

This clonotype was seen ten or more times. The V call is TRBV10-3, the J call TRBJ1-1; 8 bases align to TRBD1. With V trimmed by 7 bases and J by 1 base, 8 bases remained unmatched. Germline V gene data show CDR1 as ENHRY and CDR2 as SYGVKD. The CDR3 has 15 residues. CDR3 sequence (DNA): TGTGCCATCACTAGGACAGGGACCGGGAACACTGAAGCTTTCTTT. Translation gives CAITRTGTGNTEAFF.

This clonotype occurred a few times. The rearrangement joins TRBV12-5 to TRBJ2-1; 7 bases are shared with TRBD2. CDR1 is LGHNT and CDR2 is FRNRAP in the germline V gene. V shed 4 bases and J 8 bases; nucleotides not matched to a gene: 8. The CDR3 extends over 14 amino acids. The CDR3 nucleotides read TGTGCTAGTGGTTCAACTGGCGGGAGCTATGAGCAGTTCTTC. Translation gives CASGSTGGSYEQFF.

This clonotype has at least ten counts. The CDR3 coding sequence is TGTGCCAGCAGCCTCACACCTAACTATGGCTACACCTTC. This sequence encodes CASSLTPNYGYTF. This chain uses TRBV12-3 or TRBV12-4 with TRBJ1-2, with D uncertain. Trimming shortened V by 6 bases and J by 0 bases, and 8 bases separated the two germline ends. The CDR3 totals 13 residues.

At least ten counts were recorded for this clonotype. The chain joins TRBV11-2 to TRBJ1-4, with D hard to call. CDR1 and CDR2 from the germline V gene are SGHAT and FQNNGV. V was shortened by 5 bases and J by 6 bases, with 10 bases between the two germline ends. The CDR3 loop spans 13 amino acids. In DNA form, the CDR3 reads TGTGCCAGCAGCGTCCGGGTGGATGAAAAACTGTTTTTT. This translates into CASSVRVDEKLFF. The variable domain in full, with the rest retrieved from reference TRBV11-2 and TRBJ1-4, is EAGVAQSPRYKIIEKRQSVAFWCNPISGHATLYWYQQILGQGPKLLIQFQNNGVVDDSQLPKDRFSAERLKGVDSTLKIQPAKLEDSAVYLCASSVRVDEKLFFGSGTQLSVL.

This clonotype has ten or more counts. The gene calls are TRBV12-3 or TRBV12-4 and TRBJ2-2; no clear D gene. This CDR3 comprises 11 residues. Trimming removed 6 bases from V and 4 bases from J, with 3 bases in between. The DNA of the CDR3 is TGTGCCAGCAGGCGCACCGGGGAGCTGTTTTTT. Translated: CASRRTGELFF.

The gene calls are TRBV28 and TRBJ2-7, with D possibly being TRBD1 (6 bases). The CDR3 length is 16 residues. Germline CDR1 MDHEN, CDR2 SYDVKM. V gave up 4 bases and J gave up 3 bases, with 19 bases separating them. The CDR3 sequence is CASSSSSGTSFYEQYF. The CDR3 nucleotides read TGTGCCAGCAGTTCCTCCTCCGGGACATCCTTCTACGAGCAGTACTTC.

This clonotype has a count of ten or more. The rearrangement joins TRBV6-2 or TRBV6-3 to TRBJ2-1, with 8 nucleotides matching TRBD2. The germline V gene encodes CDR1 MNHEY and CDR2 SVGEGT. The CDR3 sequence is 17 residues long. V trimming: 0 bases; J trimming: 7 bases; junction bases outside the gene matches: 11. The CDR3 spells CASSYSTAGAGLNEQFF. Written as DNA, the CDR3 is TGTGCCAGCAGTTACTCTACAGCGGGAGCCGGTTTGAATGAGCAGTTCTTC.

This clonotype was detected a few times. The chain couples TRBV4-2 to TRBJ2-1, with no clear D. The CDR3 totals 15 residues. V was trimmed by 2 bases and J by 3 bases, leaving 11 bases between them. The germline V gene has CDR1 LGHNA and CDR2 YNFKEQ. The CDR3 is CASSQPRSNYNEQFF. CDR3 coding DNA: TGTGCCAGCAGCCAACCCCGGTCGAACTACAATGAGCAGTTCTTC.